These T cell receptor beta chains were read from a single sample in a study of CD8+CD57+ T cells in acquired aplastic anemia. TCRdb called the reads again in MiXCR, with one record for every CDR3 protein. This table has approximately 99,000 distinct CDR3 sequences, less than 65% appearing once. Sequencing was done on a sample of sorted CD4+, CD8+, or CD8+CD57+ T cells (not recorded which) from PBMCs. The source of these receptors is a human donor in good health, serving as a control. Both conserved end residues are part of each CDR3. Each record gives: V gene, CDR3 length, CDR3 protein.

>TRBV15|12
CATMGGGETQYF
>TRBV15|14
CATSRGGGRQPQHF
>TRBV7-6|13
CASSQGAGYEQYF
>TRBV19|15
CASSPPRGIYTEAFF
>TRBV9|14
CASSSTRVPETQYF
>TRBV5-5|11
CASSLYYGYTF
>TRBV4-2|15
CASSQDLRGNEKLFF
>TRBV4-1|15
CASSQDGGGNQPQHF
>TRBV9|18
CASSVSPYYRELYYGYTF
>TRBV29-1|14
CSAEWSGDGDTQYF
>TRBV10-3|12
CAISRTVYEQYF
>TRBV7-6|12
CASSLYGETQYF
>TRBV29-1|13
CSVEDSSGQPQHF
>TRBV7-8|13
CASSKPGANVLTF
>TRBV5-1|13
CASSGSVGSEQFF
>TRBV11-3|15
CASSSGTGMNTEAFF
>TRBV19|14
CASQRQGLRYGYTF
>TRBV19|17
CASSIVLKTDTYNEQFF
>TRBV19|14
CASRPPTENTEAFF
>TRBV5-8|15
CASSSPRFVRYGYTF
>TRBV10-3|13
CATKVEVGSEQYF
>TRBV7-6|15
CASSTGQGVNNEQFF
>TRBV29-1|14
CSVEQDSNTWTQYF
>TRBV20-1|13
CSANVGGAGEQYF
>TRBV24-1|12
CATSQQGGEQYF
>TRBV29-1|12
CSVVTRGYEQYF
>TRBV15|17
CATSGVGTGDSYNEQFF
>TRBV5-1|15
CASSLEQRSGNTIYF
>TRBV10-1|15
CASTPSLSGGTGAFF
>TRBV10-3|14
CAKPSNSGRQPQHF
>TRBV6-2/TRBV6-3|16
CASRRLTGQGTYEQYF
>TRBV19|13
CASSRQGAAEAFF
>TRBV19|14
CASSIPRLAQPQRF
>TRBV25-1|15
CARDAGVLGGSPLHF
>TRBV19|11
CASSTDYGYTF
>TRBV14|15
CATSESTRPNYGYTF
>TRBV24-1|18
CATSDPTVAGGNYNEQFF
>TRBV10-3|11
CAITQTSPLHF
>TRBV25-1|14
CASSGQGPYNEQFF
>TRBV7-6|16
CASSTNGQGSNYGYTF
>TRBV24-1|17
CATSRSGVTGETGELFF
>TRBV7-2|13
CASSISGGETQYF
>TRBV25-1|13
CASSGGARYEQFF
>TRBV7-6|15
CASSRVVGPSQPQHF
>TRBV7-2|12
CASSGRLDTQYF
>TRBV27|14
CASSLMAGSQPQHF
>TRBV9|15
CASSVEREGGSPLHF
>TRBV6-4|14
CASSDSGTSSRYTF
>TRBV15|14
CATSRDEGNYEQYF
>TRBV15|15
CATSREGGPSYEQYF
>TRBV2|14
CASSDSGGNNEQFF
>TRBV5-1|16
CASSLKAGSYNSPLHF
>TRBV9|15
CASSVEGGALGGYTF
>TRBV5-6|11
CASSTQGAQYF
>TRBV7-6|15
CASSARTSGGLEQYF
>TRBV29-1|16
CSVEGGPGLSYNEQFF
>TRBV12-3/TRBV12-4|11
CASSQAGEQYF
>TRBV29-1|14
CSVSGGGTYNEQFF
>TRBV20-1|14
CSAATISGWNEQYF